These T cell receptor beta chains were read from a single sample in a study of T cells after yellow fever vaccination. TCRdb fed the 5' RACE reads into MiXCR, producing one record per CDR3 protein. The sample has 200,000 or so distinct CDR3 sequences, over 6.5% seen once. This sample comprised CD4+ T cells sorted from PBMCs, obtained on the day of the yellow fever booster vaccination. These TCRs come from a man aged 25-40 years who received the YFV17D yellow fever vaccine. Both conserved end residues are part of each CDR3. The D gene is left open where the match is weak. Clone size, where shown, is once, few, many, or a class for clones that have expanded.

D	V	length	J	size	CDR3
NA	TRBV6-6	12	TRBJ2-3	many	CASSYLLDTQYF
TRBD2	TRBV20-1	15	TRBJ2-5	many	CSARPTSGRAETQYF
TRBD1	TRBV25-1	14	TRBJ1-5	NA	CASSLTGPNQPQHF
NA	TRBV18	12	TRBJ1-2	many	CASSPRGDGYTF
NA	TRBV29-1	12	TRBJ1-1	few	CSVGGPDTEAFF
NA	TRBV6-5	16	TRBJ2-5	many	CASSYSTGLEGETQYF
TRBD2	TRBV30	17	TRBJ2-1	many	CAWTPSGRVAGYNEQFF
NA	TRBV20-1	13	TRBJ1-3	many	CSAEKGAGNTIYF
NA	TRBV6-6	13	TRBJ2-2	many	CASSASGTPSLFF
TRBD2	TRBV11-3	15	TRBJ2-1	many	CASSPEGGRKNEQFF
TRBD2	TRBV12-3/TRBV12-4	15	TRBJ2-7	many	CASSPERLTSGNLHF
NA	TRBV30	12	TRBJ1-1	NA	CAWMKWATEAFF
TRBD2	TRBV12-3/TRBV12-4	15	TRBJ2-2	many	CASSLAGGRTGELFF
NA	TRBV20-1	19	TRBJ2-1	few	CSARDWAGRVSGAYNEQFF
NA	TRBV19	16	TRBJ2-7	many	CASSSPGRQSGYEQYF
TRBD1	TRBV12-3/TRBV12-4	15	TRBJ1-1	few	CASSLMDRANTEAFF